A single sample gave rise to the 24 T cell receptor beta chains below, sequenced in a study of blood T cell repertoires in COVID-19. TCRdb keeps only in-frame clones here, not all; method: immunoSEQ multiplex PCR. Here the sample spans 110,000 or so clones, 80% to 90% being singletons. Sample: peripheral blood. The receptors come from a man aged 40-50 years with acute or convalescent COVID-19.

In nucleotides, the CDR3 is TGTGCCAGCAGCCCTTATACAGGGAGGGGTCGCAATGAGCAGTTCTTC. It yields the protein CASSPYTGRGRNEQFF. V usage is TRBV7-9 and J usage is TRBJ2-1; weak D call: TRBD2 (7 bases). Germline-derived CDR1 and CDR2 are SEHNR and FQNEAQ (reference sequence). Trimming left V 5 bases short and J 6 bases short, with 20 bases between. The CDR3 runs to 16 residues.

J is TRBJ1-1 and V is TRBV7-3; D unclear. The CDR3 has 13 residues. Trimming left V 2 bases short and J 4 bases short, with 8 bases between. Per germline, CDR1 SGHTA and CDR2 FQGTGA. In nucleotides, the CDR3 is TGTGCCAGCAGCTTAGACGGGGTCACTGAAGCTTTCTTT. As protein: CASSLDGVTEAFF.

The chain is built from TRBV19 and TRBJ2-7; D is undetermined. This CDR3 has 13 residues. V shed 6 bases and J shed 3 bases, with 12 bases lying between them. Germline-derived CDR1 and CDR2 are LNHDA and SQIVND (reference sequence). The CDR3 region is CASSFGVDYEQYF. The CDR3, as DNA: TGTGCCAGTAGCTTCGGAGTAGACTACGAGCAGTACTTC. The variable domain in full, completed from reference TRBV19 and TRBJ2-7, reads DGGITQSPKYLFRKEGQNVTLSCEQNLNHDAMYWYRQDPGQGLRLIYYSQIVNDFQKGDIAEGYSVSREKKESFPLTVTSAQKNPTAFYLCASSFGVDYEQYFGPGTRLTVT.

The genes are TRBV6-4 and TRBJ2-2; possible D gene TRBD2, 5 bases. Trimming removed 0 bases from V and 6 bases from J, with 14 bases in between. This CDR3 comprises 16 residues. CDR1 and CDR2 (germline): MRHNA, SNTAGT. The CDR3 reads CASSDSSLRGAGELFF. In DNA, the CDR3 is TGTGCCAGCAGTGACTCCAGTTTACGGGGAGCCGGGGAGCTGTTTTTT.

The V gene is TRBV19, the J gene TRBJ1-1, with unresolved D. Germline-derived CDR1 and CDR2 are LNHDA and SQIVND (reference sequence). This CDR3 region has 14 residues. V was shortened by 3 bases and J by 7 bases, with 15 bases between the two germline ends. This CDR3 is CASSINPGGGEAFF. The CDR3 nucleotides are TGTGCCAGTAGTATCAATCCCGGCGGCGGTGAAGCTTTCTTT.

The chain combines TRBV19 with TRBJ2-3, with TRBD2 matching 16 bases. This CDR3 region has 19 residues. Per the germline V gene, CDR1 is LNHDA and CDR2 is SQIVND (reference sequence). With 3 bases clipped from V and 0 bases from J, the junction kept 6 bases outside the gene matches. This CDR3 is CASSIWGLAGGKSTDTQYF. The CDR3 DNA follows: TGTGCCAGTAGTATTTGGGGACTAGCGGGGGGGAAGAGCACAGATACGCAGTATTTT.

CDR3 bases: TGTGCCAGTAATCCCAGGGGGCATGGGACTGAAGCTTTCTTT. This codes for CASNPRGHGTEAFF. The gene calls are TRBV19 and TRBJ1-1, with 8 positions matching TRBD1. The CDR3 consists of 14 residues. Trimming took 7 bases from V and 5 from J; bases not matched to a gene: 9. Germline V gene lookup returns CDR1 LNHDA and CDR2 SQIVND (reference sequence).

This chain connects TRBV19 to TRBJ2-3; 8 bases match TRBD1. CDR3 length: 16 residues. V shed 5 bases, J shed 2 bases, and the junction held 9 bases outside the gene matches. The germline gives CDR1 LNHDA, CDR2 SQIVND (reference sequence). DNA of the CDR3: TGTGCCAGTAGTCCATTGACAGGGGCCATCACAGATACGCAGTATTTT. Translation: CASSPLTGAITDTQYF.

The chain's CDR3 is CAWNGGDQPQHF. DNA of the CDR3: TGTGCCTGGAATGGGGGGGATCAGCCCCAGCATTTT. V and J are TRBV30 and TRBJ1-5; the D gene is possibly TRBD1 (5 bases). This CDR3 is 12 amino acids long. The germline CDR1 and CDR2 sequences are GTSNPN and SVGIG (reference sequence). Trimming removed 4 bases from V and 5 bases from J, with 9 bases in between.

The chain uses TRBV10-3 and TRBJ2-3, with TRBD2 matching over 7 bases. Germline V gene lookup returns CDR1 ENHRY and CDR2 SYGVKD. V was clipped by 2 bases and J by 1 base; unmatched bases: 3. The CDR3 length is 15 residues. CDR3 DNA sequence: TGTGCCATCAGTGAGCATGGGGGGGGCACAGATACGCAGTATTTT. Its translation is CAISEHGGGTDTQYF.

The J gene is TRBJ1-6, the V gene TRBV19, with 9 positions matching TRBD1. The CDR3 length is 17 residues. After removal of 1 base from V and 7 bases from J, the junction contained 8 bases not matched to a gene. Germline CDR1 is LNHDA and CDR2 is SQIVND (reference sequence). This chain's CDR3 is CASSIAGTGHINSPLHF. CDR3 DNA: TGTGCCAGTAGTATAGCCGGGACAGGGCACATCAATTCACCCCTCCACTTT.

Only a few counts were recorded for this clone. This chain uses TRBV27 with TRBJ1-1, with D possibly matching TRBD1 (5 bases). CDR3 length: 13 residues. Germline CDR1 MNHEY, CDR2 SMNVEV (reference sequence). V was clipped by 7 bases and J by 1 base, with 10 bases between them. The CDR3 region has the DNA TGTGCCAGCAAGGGGAACTCGAACACTGAAGCTTTCTTT. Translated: CASKGNSNTEAFF.

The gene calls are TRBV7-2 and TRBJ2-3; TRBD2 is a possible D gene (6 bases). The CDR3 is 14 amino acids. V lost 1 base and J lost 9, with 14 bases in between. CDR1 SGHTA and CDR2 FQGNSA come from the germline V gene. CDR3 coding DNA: TGTGCCAGCAGCTTAGGGGGGGAGCCGTCCACGCAGTATTTT. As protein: CASSLGGEPSTQYF.

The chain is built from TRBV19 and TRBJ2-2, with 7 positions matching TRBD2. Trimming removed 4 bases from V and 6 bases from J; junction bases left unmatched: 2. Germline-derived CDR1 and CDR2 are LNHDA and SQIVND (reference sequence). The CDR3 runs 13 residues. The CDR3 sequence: CASSTGGSGELFF. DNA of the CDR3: TGTGCCAGTAGTACGGGAGGCTCCGGGGAGCTGTTTTTT. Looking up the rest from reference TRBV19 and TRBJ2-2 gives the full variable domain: DGGITQSPKYLFRKEGQNVTLSCEQNLNHDAMYWYRQDPGQGLRLIYYSQIVNDFQKGDIAEGYSVSREKKESFPLTVTSAQKNPTAFYLCASSTGGSGELFFGEGSRLTVL.

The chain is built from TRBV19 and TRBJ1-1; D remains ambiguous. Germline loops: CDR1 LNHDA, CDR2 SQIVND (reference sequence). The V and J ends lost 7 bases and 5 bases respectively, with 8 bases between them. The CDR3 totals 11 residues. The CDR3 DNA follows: TGTGCCAGTATAGAGAGGACTGAAGCTTTCTTT. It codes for CASIERTEAFF.

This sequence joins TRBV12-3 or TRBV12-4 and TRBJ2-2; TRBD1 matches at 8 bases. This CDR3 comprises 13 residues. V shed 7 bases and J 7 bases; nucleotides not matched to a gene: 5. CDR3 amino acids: CASKDRAGGELFF. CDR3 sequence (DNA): TGTGCCAGCAAGGACAGGGCGGGCGGGGAGCTGTTTTTT.

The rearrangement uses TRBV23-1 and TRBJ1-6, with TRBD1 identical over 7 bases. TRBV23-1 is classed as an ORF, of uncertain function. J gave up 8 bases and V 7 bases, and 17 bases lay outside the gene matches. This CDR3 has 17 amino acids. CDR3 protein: CASNYRQGLNSDSPLHF. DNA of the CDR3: TGCGCCAGCAACTACAGACAGGGCCTTAATTCGGATTCACCCCTCCACTTT.

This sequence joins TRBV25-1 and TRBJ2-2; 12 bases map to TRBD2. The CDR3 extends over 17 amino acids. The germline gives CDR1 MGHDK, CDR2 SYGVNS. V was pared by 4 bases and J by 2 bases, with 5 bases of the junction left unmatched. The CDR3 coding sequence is TGTGCCAGCAGTGGAGTGACTAGCGGGGGCAACACCGGGGAGCTGTTTTTT. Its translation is CASSGVTSGGNTGELFF.

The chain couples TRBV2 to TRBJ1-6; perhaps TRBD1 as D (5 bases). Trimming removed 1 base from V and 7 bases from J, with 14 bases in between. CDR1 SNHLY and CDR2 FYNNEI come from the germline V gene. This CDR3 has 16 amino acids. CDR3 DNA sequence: TGTGCCAGCAGTGAAGGGGGCCAGCTTGGGAATTCACCCCTCCACTTT. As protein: CASSEGGQLGNSPLHF.

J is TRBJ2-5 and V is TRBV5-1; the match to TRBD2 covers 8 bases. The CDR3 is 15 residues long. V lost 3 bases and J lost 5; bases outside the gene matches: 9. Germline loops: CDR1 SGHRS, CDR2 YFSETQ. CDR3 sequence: CASSWAGGGDETQYF. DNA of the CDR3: TGCGCCAGCAGCTGGGCGGGAGGAGGAGACGAGACCCAGTACTTC.

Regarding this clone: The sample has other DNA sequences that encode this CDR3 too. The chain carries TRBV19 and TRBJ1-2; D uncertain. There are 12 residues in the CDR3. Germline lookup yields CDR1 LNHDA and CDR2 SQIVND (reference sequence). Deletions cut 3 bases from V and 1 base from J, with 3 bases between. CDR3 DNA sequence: TGTGCCAGTAGTATTCTTAACTATGGCTACACCTTC. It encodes CASSILNYGYTF.

CDR3 DNA: TGTGCCAGCAGCCGCCTTAGCGGGGAGTACACCGGGGAGCTGTTTTTT. Its protein product is CASSRLSGEYTGELFF. The chain recombines TRBV14 with TRBJ2-2; 8 bases agree with TRBD2. The CDR3 has 16 residues. V shed 4 bases and J 3 bases; nucleotides not matched to a gene: 7. Germline V lookup: CDR1 SGHDN, CDR2 FVKESK.

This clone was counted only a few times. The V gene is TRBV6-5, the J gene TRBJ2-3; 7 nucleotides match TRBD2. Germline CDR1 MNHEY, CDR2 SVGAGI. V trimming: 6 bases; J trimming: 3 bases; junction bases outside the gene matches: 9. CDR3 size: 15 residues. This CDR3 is CASRPAGVGTDTQYF. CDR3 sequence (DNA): TGTGCCAGCAGGCCCGCGGGGGTTGGAACAGATACGCAGTATTTT.

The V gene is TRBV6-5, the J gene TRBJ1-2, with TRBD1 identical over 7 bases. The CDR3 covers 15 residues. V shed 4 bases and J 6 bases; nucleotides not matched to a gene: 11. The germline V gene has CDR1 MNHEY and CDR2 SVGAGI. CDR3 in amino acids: CASSFFATGVDGYTF. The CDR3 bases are TGTGCCAGCAGTTTTTTCGCAACAGGGGTTGATGGCTACACCTTC.